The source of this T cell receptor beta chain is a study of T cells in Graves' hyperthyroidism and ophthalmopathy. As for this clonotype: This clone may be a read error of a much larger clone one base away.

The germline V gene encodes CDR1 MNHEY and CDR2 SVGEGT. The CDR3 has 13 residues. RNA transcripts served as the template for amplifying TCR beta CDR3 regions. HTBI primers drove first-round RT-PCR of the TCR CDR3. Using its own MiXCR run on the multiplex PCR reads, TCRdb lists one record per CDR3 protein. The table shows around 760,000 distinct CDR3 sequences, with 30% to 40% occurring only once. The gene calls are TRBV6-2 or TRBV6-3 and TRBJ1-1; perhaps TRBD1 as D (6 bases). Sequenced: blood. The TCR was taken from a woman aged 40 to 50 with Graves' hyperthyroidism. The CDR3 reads CASREDSWTEALF. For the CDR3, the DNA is TGTGCCAGCAGGGAGGACAGTTGGACTGAAGCTCTCTTT.